The next 11 T cell receptor beta chains were all read from a single sample in a study of Ad26.COV2.S vaccination and SARS-CoV-2 variants. Libraries were prepared by immunoSEQ multiplex PCR; TCRdb keeps only in-frame clonotypes and omits some of them. The sample contains fewer than 100,000 clones, 82% of which appear only once. The starting material was peripheral blood, obtained after recovery from COVID-19. These receptors were taken from a human donor who had recovered from COVID-19.

The chain employs TRBV7-3 and TRBJ1-1; D gene unclear. The length of the CDR3 is 12 residues. V lost 3 bases to trimming and J lost 3 bases, with 5 bases between them. Germline assignment: CDR1 SGHTA and CDR2 FQGTGA. The CDR3 nucleotides read TGTGCCAGCAGCTTCGGGGACACTGAAGCTTTCTTT. Translated, it gives CASSFGDTEAFF.

The chain uses TRBV28 and TRBJ2-7; D possibly corresponds to TRBD1 (6 bases). Germline V lookup: CDR1 MDHEN, CDR2 SYDVKM. Deletions cut 7 bases from V and 7 bases from J, with 23 bases between. This CDR3 is 15 amino acids long. The CDR3 loop reads CASTTRTVGSKEQYF. The CDR3 region has the DNA TGTGCCAGCACCACGAGGACAGTCGGATCTAAAGAGCAGTACTTC.

The chain links TRBV10-3 to TRBJ2-3; perhaps D is TRBD1 or TRBD2 (6 bases each). The CDR3 loop spans 15 amino acids. V lost 6 bases and J lost 2, with 15 bases in between. Per the germline V gene, CDR1 is ENHRY and CDR2 is SYGVKD. The CDR3 protein is CAIRKGEVNTDTQYF. CDR3 nucleotides: TGTGCCATCAGGAAGGGGGAGGTGAACACAGATACGCAGTATTTT.

V and J are TRBV11-3 and TRBJ1-1; perhaps TRBD1 as D (5 bases). The CDR3 loop spans 14 amino acids. Trimming shortened V by 6 bases and J by 1 base, and 12 bases separated the two germline ends. Germline loops: CDR1 SGHNT, CDR2 YENEEA. CDR3 in amino acids: CASRPDSTNTEAFF. The CDR3 DNA sequence: TGTGCCAGCAGACCCGACAGCACGAACACTGAAGCTTTCTTT.

The V gene is TRBV12-3 or TRBV12-4, the J gene TRBJ1-2; D might be TRBD1 (5 bases). Trimming cost V 9 bases and J 6 bases, with 11 bases left between them. The CDR3 spans 11 residues. The chain's CDR3 is CASWGRDGYTF. The CDR3 DNA reads as TGTGCCAGTTGGGGGAGAGATGGCTACACCTTC.

The rearrangement links TRBV19 to TRBJ1-4; D is perhaps TRBD1 (6 bases). The CDR3 length is 16 residues. V shed 4 bases and J shed 0 bases, with 12 bases lying between them. CDR1 and CDR2 (germline): LNHDA, SQIVND (reference sequence). The CDR3 is CASSTQGLATNEKLFF. As DNA, the CDR3 is TGTGCCAGTAGTACACAGGGACTCGCAACTAATGAAAAACTGTTTTTT.

This chain joins TRBV5-1 and TRBJ2-1; no definite D call. The CDR3 spans 13 residues. Germline CDR1 and CDR2: SGHRS and YFSETQ. The V and J ends lost 1 base and 4 bases respectively, with 6 bases between them. CDR3 sequence: CASSLSDYNEQFF. The CDR3, as DNA: TGCGCCAGCAGCTTGTCGGATTACAATGAGCAGTTCTTC.

The chain uses TRBV7-2 and TRBJ2-1, with D tentatively TRBD1 (7 bases). This CDR3 comprises 13 residues. Germline CDR1 is SGHTA and CDR2 is FQGNSA. The V and J ends lost 4 bases and 7 bases respectively, with 11 bases between them. CDR3 loop: CASSYAGGNEQFF. DNA of the CDR3: TGTGCCAGCAGCTACGCAGGGGGGAATGAGCAGTTCTTC.

This chain links TRBV7-9 with TRBJ2-7; 9 bases agree with TRBD2. The CDR3 is 15 amino acids. Germline V gives CDR1 SEHNR, CDR2 FQNEAQ (reference sequence). Trimming cost V 1 base and J 4 bases; bases outside gene matches: 5. The CDR3, as DNA: TGTGCCAGCAGCTTAGGGGCGGGAGGGCCTTACGAGCAGTACTTC. This sequence encodes CASSLGAGGPYEQYF.

This clone was counted only a few times. This chain uses TRBV6-5 with TRBJ2-2; no definite D call. The CDR3 extends over 12 amino acids. Germline V gene sequence: CDR1 MNHEY, CDR2 SVGAGI. Deletions cut 8 bases from V and 4 bases from J, with 8 bases between. The CDR3 DNA is TGTGCCAGCGCTCCTACCACCGGGGAGCTGTTTTTT. This translates into CASAPTTGELFF.

The chain is built from TRBV7-2 and TRBJ1-5, with D tentatively TRBD1 (6 bases). Germline V gives CDR1 SGHTA, CDR2 FQGNSA. CDR3 length: 15 residues. Trimming took 3 bases from V and 3 from J, leaving 12 bases between them. The CDR3 nucleotides read TGTGCCAGCAGCTTCTACGACAGGCCCAATCAGCCCCAGCATTTT. Amino acids: CASSFYDRPNQPQHF.